The 27 T cell receptor beta chains below were found in one sample sequenced in a study of blood T cell repertoires in COVID-19. The method was immunoSEQ multiplex PCR; TCRdb's version includes in-frame clones alone and lacks a portion of them. The sample yields about 59,000 clones, roughly 87% seen once. The sample comprised peripheral blood. The receptors shown here come from a man older than 75 in a cohort sampled during active COVID-19.

V and J are TRBV29-1 and TRBJ1-2; 7 bases are shared with TRBD1. Germline CDR1 is SQVTM and CDR2 is ANQGSEA. J lost 0 bases, V lost 7 bases, and 5 bases had no gene match. This CDR3 has 13 amino acids. The CDR3 DNA is TGCAGCGCGGGGACAGCAGCTAACTATGGCTACACCTTC. Translating it yields CSAGTAANYGYTF.

The J gene is TRBJ1-2, the V gene TRBV6-6, with a possible D match to TRBD1 (5 bases). CDR1 is MNHNY and CDR2 is SVGAGI in the germline V gene (reference sequence). The CDR3 has 13 amino acids. Trimming removed 5 bases from V and 8 bases from J, with 15 bases in between. The CDR3 DNA reads as TGTGCCAGCAGTACTCAGGGTCGAGAAGGCTACACCTTC. As protein: CASSTQGREGYTF.

There are a few counts of this clone. The chain uses TRBV12-5 and TRBJ1-1; 7 positions agree with TRBD1. The CDR3 length is 14 residues. In germline, CDR1 is LGHNT, CDR2 FRNRAP. V was pared by 2 bases and J by 4 bases, with 4 bases of the junction left unmatched. CDR3 loop: CASGLSNRGTEAFF. The CDR3 coding sequence is TGTGCTAGTGGTTTGTCCAACAGGGGCACTGAAGCTTTCTTT.

This CDR3 reads CSVDGVTWETEAFF. For the CDR3, the DNA is TGCAGCGTTGATGGCGTTACGTGGGAGACTGAAGCTTTCTTT. This rearrangement joins TRBV29-1 to TRBJ1-1; D ambiguous. The germline CDR1 and CDR2 sequences are SQVTM and ANQGSEA. V lost 3 bases and J 5 bases, leaving 16 bases between the germline ends. There are 14 residues in the CDR3.

V gene TRBV18 combines with J gene TRBJ1-3; TRBD1 might be the D (6 bases). The length of the CDR3 is 16 residues. Trimming pared 1 base from V and 0 bases from J, leaving 10 bases between. Germline V lookup: CDR1 KGHSH, CDR2 LQKENI. The CDR3 reads CASSPQAGASGNTIYF. The CDR3 DNA reads as TGTGCCAGCTCACCACAGGCAGGGGCCTCTGGAAACACCATATATTTT.

This chain connects TRBV6-2 or TRBV6-3 to TRBJ1-1; 12 bases match TRBD1. CDR1 and CDR2 from the germline V gene are MNHEY and SVGEGT. The CDR3 extends over 16 amino acids. V dropped 4 bases and J dropped 3; count of bases not matched to a gene: 6. CDR3 protein: CASSSPGQGAHTEAFF. The CDR3 DNA reads as TGTGCCAGCAGTTCCCCGGGACAGGGGGCGCACACTGAAGCTTTCTTT.

The V call is TRBV5-1, the J call TRBJ2-3, with D possibly TRBD2 on 5 matching bases. Per germline, CDR1 SGHRS and CDR2 YFSETQ. CDR3 size: 14 residues. Trimming cost V 0 bases and J 3 bases, with 8 bases left between them. In nucleotides, the CDR3 is TGCGCCAGCAGCTTGGAGAGGGCTACAGATACGCAGTATTTT. It is translated as CASSLERATDTQYF.

This clone was seen a single time. This CDR3 reads CASSLSGGATLEAFF. DNA of the CDR3: TGTGCCAGCAGCTTATCTGGGGGGGCAACGTTGGAAGCTTTCTTT. V and J are TRBV7-9 and TRBJ1-1; tentatively, D is TRBD1 (6 bases). Trimming shortened V by 2 bases and J by 8 bases, and 18 bases separated the two germline ends. CDR1 and CDR2 (germline): SEHNR, FQNEAQ (reference sequence). The CDR3 is 15 residues long.

The genes are TRBV11-1 and TRBJ2-1, with no clear D. The CDR3 is 13 residues long. CDR1 and CDR2 (germline): SGHAT, FQDESV (reference sequence). The ends were cut back, 3 bases at V and 5 bases at J, with 8 bases in the middle. The CDR3 DNA is TGTGCCAGCAGCTTTCCGGGTAACAATGAGCAGTTCTTC. Translated, it gives CASSFPGNNEQFF. Supplemented by reference TRBV11-1 and TRBJ2-1, the full variable domain reads EAEVAQSPRYKITEKSQAVAFWCDPISGHATLYWYRQILGQGPELLVQFQDESVVDDSQLPKDRFSAERLKGVDSTLKIQPAELGDSAMYLCASSFPGNNEQFFGPGTRLTVL.

The chain couples TRBV5-1 to TRBJ1-2; a possible D gene is TRBD1 (6 bases). The CDR3 is made up of 13 amino acids. The germline V gene encodes CDR1 SGHRS and CDR2 YFSETQ. The ends were cut back, 0 bases at V and 6 bases at J, with 9 bases in the middle. The CDR3 DNA reads as TGCGCCAGCAGCTTGGACAGGGTGGATGGCTACACCTTC. Translating it yields CASSLDRVDGYTF.

The count of this clone is one. The sample holds other DNA sequences that translate to the same CDR3. The chain employs TRBV20-1 and TRBJ2-7; D is possibly TRBD1 (5 bases). Germline V CDR1 and CDR2: DFQATT, SNEGSKA (reference sequence). The CDR3 runs 11 residues. Trimming removed 6 bases from V and 5 bases from J, with 11 bases in between. CDR3 protein: CSATSGHEQYF. The DNA for the CDR3 is TGCAGTGCCACATCAGGGCACGAGCAGTACTTC.

CDR3 in amino acids: CAGQGVYEQYF. The DNA for the CDR3 is TGTGCCGGGCAGGGGGTCTACGAGCAGTACTTC. J is TRBJ2-7 and V is TRBV7-9; TRBD1 agrees at 7 bases. CDR1 SEHNR and CDR2 FQNEAQ come from the germline V gene (reference sequence). Trimming cost V 11 bases and J 3 bases; bases outside gene matches: 4. CDR3 length equals 11 residues.

The chain joins TRBV11-3 to TRBJ2-3, with TRBD2 matching 10 bases. Per germline, CDR1 SGHNT and CDR2 YENEEA. V was pared by 2 bases and J by 3 bases, with 2 bases of the junction left unmatched. This CDR3 contains 15 residues. The CDR3 loop is CASSLSGGATDTQYF. The CDR3 DNA reads TGTGCCAGCAGCTTAAGCGGGGGGGCTACAGATACGCAGTATTTT.

The V and J genes are TRBV5-1 and TRBJ2-3, with 15 bases lining up with TRBD2. Looked up from germline, CDR1 is SGHRS and CDR2 is YFSETQ. The V gene end was trimmed by 4 bases and the J gene end by 5 bases; junction bases not matched to a gene: 11. This CDR3 spans 18 amino acids. The CDR3 loop is CASSRRTSGGAVGDTQYF. For the CDR3, the DNA is TGCGCCAGCAGCCGGCGGACTAGCGGGGGGGCCGTCGGAGATACGCAGTATTTT.

The CDR3 loop is CASSQDPTGGNYGYTF. The CDR3 DNA reads TGTGCCAGCAGCCAAGATCCAACAGGGGGGAACTATGGCTACACCTTC. This chain joins TRBV4-2 and TRBJ1-2, with 8 bases aligning to TRBD1. Germline V gene data show CDR1 as LGHNA and CDR2 as YNFKEQ. The CDR3 has 16 residues. V gave up 0 bases and J gave up 2 bases; unmatched junction bases: 5.

V usage is TRBV29-1 and J usage is TRBJ1-2; D is perhaps TRBD1 (6 bases). The ends were cut back, 6 bases at V and 7 bases at J, with 18 bases in the middle. The germline V gene has CDR1 SQVTM and CDR2 ANQGSEA. The CDR3 is 13 amino acids. CDR3 amino acids: CSVEGVKWGGYTF. CDR3 bases: TGCAGCGTCGAGGGGGTTAAGTGGGGTGGCTACACCTTC.

In its sample, this clone was seen once. The chain joins TRBV24-1 to TRBJ2-1, with unresolved D. CDR1 and CDR2 (germline): KGHDR, SFDVKD. The CDR3 extends over 13 amino acids. V was cut by 5 bases and J by 8 bases, with 12 bases left in between. The CDR3 loop is CATSASFRDEQFF. The CDR3 DNA is TGTGCCACCAGTGCCAGTTTTCGGGATGAGCAGTTCTTC.

This chain links TRBV14 with TRBJ2-5; possible D gene TRBD1, 6 bases. From germline, CDR1 is SGHDN and CDR2 FVKESK. CDR3 size: 16 residues. Deletions cut 0 bases from V and 6 bases from J, with 17 bases between. CDR3 bases: TGTGCCAGCAGCCAAGATAGCTGGCAGGGGAGTCAGACCCAGTACTTC. This codes for CASSQDSWQGSQTQYF.

The genes are TRBV6-5 and TRBJ2-7, with D perhaps matching TRBD2 (5 bases). Trimming shortened V by 2 bases and J by 3 bases, and 11 bases separated the two germline ends. The CDR3 has 14 residues. Germline-derived CDR1 and CDR2 are MNHEY and SVGAGI. Here the CDR3 reads CASSYDPRDYEQYF. CDR3 nucleotides: TGTGCCAGCAGTTACGACCCCCGGGACTACGAGCAGTACTTC.

The V call is TRBV5-6, the J call TRBJ2-2; D remains ambiguous. Germline V CDR1 and CDR2: SGHDT, YYEEEE. The V end lost 0 bases, the J end lost 4 bases, and 4 bases lay between the germline ends. The CDR3 has 13 amino acids. CDR3 nucleotide sequence: TGTGCCAGCAGCTTGGTCGTCACCGGGGAGCTGTTTTTT. It yields the protein CASSLVVTGELFF.

The chain couples TRBV6-5 to TRBJ2-3; 7 bases are shared with TRBD2. CDR3 length: 15 amino acids. Germline-derived CDR1 and CDR2 are MNHEY and SVGAGI. Losses at the gene ends were 1 base for V and 2 bases for J; bases not matched to a gene: 3. CDR3 loop: CASSYLRGDTDTQYF. CDR3 nucleotide sequence: TGTGCCAGCAGTTACTTACGGGGGGACACAGATACGCAGTATTTT.

The chain is built from TRBV25-1 and TRBJ2-5, with 7 bases fitting TRBD1. CDR3 length equals 16 residues. Germline trimming cut 9 bases from V and 0 bases from J; bases unmatched to any gene: 13. Germline V lookup: CDR1 MGHDK, CDR2 SYGVNS. For the CDR3, the DNA is TGTGCCAGTTCCGGGACAGAATTGACGTACCAAGAGACCCAGTACTTC. Protein: CASSGTELTYQETQYF.

This chain links TRBV5-6 with TRBJ1-5; perhaps TRBD1 as D (6 bases). Trimming stripped 2 bases from V and 2 bases from J, with 11 bases between. CDR3 length: 15 residues. Germline CDR1 SGHDT, CDR2 YYEEEE. The CDR3 sequence is CASSFSRGGNQPQHF. The CDR3 DNA follows: TGTGCCAGCAGCTTCAGCAGGGGCGGCAATCAGCCCCAGCATTTT.

This chain joins TRBV5-6 and TRBJ1-2; the D gene is possibly TRBD1 (6 bases). Germline CDR1 is SGHDT and CDR2 is YYEEEE. V dropped 4 bases and J dropped 9 bases, with 13 bases sitting between them. The CDR3 spans 12 residues. The CDR3 sequence is CASSPQGLRYTF. Written as DNA, the CDR3 is TGTGCCAGCAGCCCTCAGGGGTTGCGCTACACCTTC.

This clone appeared a single time. The chain uses TRBV5-1 and TRBJ2-2, with a weak D call TRBD1 (5 bases). The germline V and J ends were trimmed by 2 bases and 6 bases, with 17 bases remaining between them. The CDR3 length is 16 residues. CDR1 is SGHRS and CDR2 is YFSETQ in the germline V gene. Written as DNA, the CDR3 is TGCGCCAGCAGCTTACTAACCCAGGGTGAGGCCGGGGAGCTGTTTTTT. It codes for CASSLLTQGEAGELFF.

The chain combines TRBV30 with TRBJ2-3; no clear D. Germline CDR1 reads GTSNPN; CDR2 reads SVGIG (reference sequence). The V end was cut by 2 bases, the J end by 3 bases, with 12 bases between. The CDR3 covers 14 residues. The chain's CDR3 is CAWSPPFFTDTQYF. The CDR3 region has the DNA TGTGCCTGGAGTCCTCCCTTTTTTACAGATACGCAGTATTTT.

The sample holds one count of this clone. The rearrangement uses TRBV10-1 and TRBJ1-1, with 9 bases aligning to TRBD1. V shed 6 bases, J shed 1 base, and the junction held 3 bases outside the gene matches. Per the germline V gene, CDR1 is WNHNN and CDR2 is SYGVQD (reference sequence). This CDR3 comprises 14 residues. CDR3 residues: CASSPGQGNTEAFF. CDR3 sequence (DNA): TGCGCCAGCAGCCCGGGACAGGGGAACACTGAAGCTTTCTTT.